This entry features one T cell receptor beta chain sequence. No antigen is known for it. MiXCR, run by TCRdb on the RT-PCR reads, gives a single entry per CDR3 protein. The sample consists of around 190,000 distinct CDR3 sequences, approximately 14% of them appearing once. This sample is part of a study of response to subunit inactivated influenza vaccine. Study observations and caveats: New T cells are recruited in small numbers by each seasonal influenza vaccination, according to the authors' suggestion.

From germline, CDR1 is MDHEN and CDR2 SYDVKM. The CDR3 is 10 amino acids. Trimming pared 8 bases from V and 5 bases from J, leaving 4 bases between. The source was CD8+ T cells sorted from PBMCs, collected more than 4 days after vaccination. J is TRBJ2-1 and V is TRBV28; D remains unclear. The clonotype originates from a man aged 50-60 years who received an inactivated influenza vaccine. The CDR3 nucleotides read TGTGCCAGCGGTAACAATGAGCAGTTCTTC. This codes for CASGNNEQFF.